These 8 T cell receptor beta chains came from one sample sequenced in a study of blood T cell repertoires in COVID-19 (dated by TCRdb to 2018 to 2021). Library construction relied on the immunoSEQ multiplex PCR assay. The clones in this table, taken by TCRdb from immuneACCESS, are in-frame only. Not every clone is retained; where verified, under half of the shortfall comes from an unresolved V gene, and the cause of the rest is unknown. Present in this sample are some 210,000 clones, about 89% of which were seen just once. The ten largest clonotypes hold about 6.5% of the sample. The sequenced material came from peripheral blood. The source is a man in his 60s who had recovered from COVID-19.

The rearrangement joins TRBV5-4 to TRBJ2-1; 12 bases align to TRBD1. The CDR3 is 17 amino acids. Germline CDR1 reads SGHNT; CDR2 reads YYREEE (reference sequence). The V gene end was trimmed by 1 base and the J gene end by 6 bases; junction bases not matched to a gene: 8. CDR3 protein: CASSLNTRDRGLNEQFF. CDR3 DNA sequence: TGTGCCAGCAGCTTGAACACCCGGGACAGGGGGCTCAATGAGCAGTTCTTC.

The chain employs TRBV6-1 and TRBJ2-5; tentative D call: TRBD2 (5 bases). The V end was cut by 3 bases, the J end by 10 bases, with 15 bases between. Germline values: CDR1 MNHNS, CDR2 SASEGT. The CDR3 is 13 residues long. The CDR3 sequence: CASSENWESNQYF. In DNA, the CDR3 is TGTGCCAGCAGTGAGAATTGGGAGAGCAACCAGTACTTC.

This sequence joins TRBV7-2 and TRBJ2-4, with D possibly TRBD2 on 5 matching bases. The V end lost 2 bases, the J end lost 8 bases, and 13 bases lay between the germline ends. The CDR3 extends over 14 amino acids. The germline V gene has CDR1 SGHTA and CDR2 FQGNSA. The CDR3 sequence: CASSLSGGRDIQYF. In DNA form, the CDR3 reads TGTGCCAGCAGCTTATCCGGCGGGCGCGACATTCAGTACTTC.

The chain uses TRBV12-2 and TRBJ2-6; the D call TRBD1 from the table was never checked on the DNA. TRBV12-2 is described as a pseudogene. This CDR3 has 16 residues. CDR3 residues: CASRTKQDSGANVLTF. The CDR3 region has the DNA TGTGCAAGTCGCACCAAACAAGACTCTGGGGCCAACGTCCTGACTTTC.

The chain uses TRBV20-1 and TRBJ1-1, with D perhaps TRBD1 (6 bases). Deletions cut 3 bases from V and 0 bases from J, with 14 bases between. The CDR3 runs 15 residues. CDR1 is DFQATT and CDR2 is SNEGSKA in the germline V gene (reference sequence). The CDR3 here is CSASSGANLNTEAFF. CDR3 in DNA: TGCAGTGCTAGTTCAGGGGCCAATTTGAACACTGAAGCTTTCTTT.

The chain employs TRBV9 and TRBJ2-1; tentative D call: TRBD2 (6 bases). The germline gives CDR1 SGDLS, CDR2 YYNGEE. With 0 bases removed from V and 1 base from J, the gap between germline ends came to 8 bases. The CDR3 is 15 residues long. The CDR3 coding sequence is TGTGCCAGCAGCGTAGAGGCGGGGTCCTACAATGAGCAGTTCTTC. Translating gives CASSVEAGSYNEQFF.

This chain links TRBV27 with TRBJ2-1, with 7 bases matching TRBD1. Per the germline V gene, CDR1 is MNHEY and CDR2 is SMNVEV (reference sequence). The trim removed 1 base at V and 1 base at J, leaving 10 bases unmatched. This CDR3 comprises 18 residues. CDR3 residues: CASSLFPLDRDSYNEQFF. CDR3 nucleotide sequence: TGTGCCAGCAGTTTATTTCCCCTCGACAGGGATTCCTACAATGAGCAGTTCTTC.

This clone was found once. The chain links TRBV11-1 to TRBJ2-1, with D uncertain. Germline CDR1 and CDR2: SGHAT and FQDESV (reference sequence). V lost 2 bases to trimming and J lost 7 bases, with 3 bases between them. The CDR3 runs 11 residues. This CDR3 is CASSLQNEQFF. The CDR3 DNA reads TGTGCCAGCAGCTTACAAAATGAGCAGTTCTTC. The full variable domain, with the rest looked up from reference TRBV11-1 and TRBJ2-1, is EAEVAQSPRYKITEKSQAVAFWCDPISGHATLYWYRQILGQGPELLVQFQDESVVDDSQLPKDRFSAERLKGVDSTLKIQPAELGDSAMYLCASSLQNEQFFGPGTRLTVL.